These 6 T cell receptor beta chains were sequenced from one sample in a study of OX40 agonist ivuxolimab in advanced cancers. TCRdb keeps only in-frame clones here, not all; method: immunoSEQ multiplex PCR. Of more than 10,000 clones in the sample, around nine tenths were seen once. The specimen comprised CD4+ or CD8+ T cells sorted from blood, sampled in a trial of the OX40 agonist ivuxolimab. The receptors were sampled from an adult with an advanced solid tumor such as melanoma, head and neck, liver or kidney cancer.

V gene TRBV6-1 combines with J gene TRBJ1-1; no clear D. The length of the CDR3 is 13 residues. CDR1 is MNHNS and CDR2 is SASEGT in the germline V gene. V lost 6 bases, J lost 1 base, and 9 bases lay in between. CDR3 bases: TGTGCCAGCAGCGCGCGAGAGAACACTGAAGCTTTCTTT. As protein: CASSARENTEAFF.

The chain recombines TRBV9 with TRBJ1-3, with a possible D match to TRBD1 (5 bases). The V end lost 4 bases, the J end lost 8 bases, and 19 bases lay between the germline ends. The length of the CDR3 is 15 residues. The germline V gene has CDR1 SGDLS and CDR2 YYNGEE. CDR3 DNA: TGTGCCAGCAGCCCGGGGTTAGGGGCAGGAGACACCATATATTTT. It is translated as CASSPGLGAGDTIYF. The full variable domain, completed using reference TRBV9 and TRBJ1-3, is DSGVTQTPKHLITATGQRVTLRCSPRSGDLSVYWYQQSLDQGLQFLIQYYNGEERAKGNILERFSAQQFPDLHSELNLSSLELGDSALYFCASSPGLGAGDTIYFGEGSWLTVV.

CDR3 loop: CASSARLAGGPYEQYF. The DNA for the CDR3 is TGTGCCAGTAGTGCGCGACTAGCGGGAGGACCCTACGAGCAGTACTTC. This chain uses TRBV19 with TRBJ2-7; 13 positions agree with TRBD2. Germline V lookup: CDR1 LNHDA, CDR2 SQIVND (reference sequence). With 5 bases clipped from V and 2 bases from J, the junction kept 6 bases outside the gene matches. The CDR3 totals 16 residues. The whole variable domain, remainder taken from reference TRBV19 and TRBJ2-7, is DGGITQSPKYLFRKEGQNVTLSCEQNLNHDAMYWYRQDPGQGLRLIYYSQIVNDFQKGDIAEGYSVSREKKESFPLTVTSAQKNPTAFYLCASSARLAGGPYEQYFGPGTRLTVT.

CDR3 nucleotide sequence: TGTGCCAGCAGTGAACCCGGAGCGAGCACAGATACGCAGTATTTT. It codes for CASSEPGASTDTQYF. V is TRBV6-1 and J is TRBJ2-3; D gene ambiguous. Between the trimmed V and J ends, which lost 2 bases and 0 bases, there was a span of 9 bases. Germline V gene data show CDR1 as MNHNS and CDR2 as SASEGT. This CDR3 contains 15 residues.

V and J are TRBV11-3 and TRBJ2-7; 10 bases align to TRBD2. Looked up from germline, CDR1 is SGHNT and CDR2 is YENEEA. Unmatched junction bases numbered 8, after V lost 7 bases and J lost 5 bases. The CDR3 is 14 residues long. The CDR3 protein is CASTEAGGANEQYF. DNA for the CDR3: TGTGCCAGCACCGAAGCGGGGGGGGCCAACGAGCAGTACTTC. Supplemented by reference TRBV11-3 and TRBJ2-7, the full variable domain reads EAGVVQSPRYKIIEKKQPVAFWCNPISGHNTLYWYLQNLGQGPELLIRYENEEAVDDSQLPKDRFSAERLKGVDSTLKIQPAELGDSAVYLCASTEAGGANEQYFGPGTRLTVT.

V and J are TRBV5-4 and TRBJ1-2; a weak D match, TRBD1 (5 bases). The length of the CDR3 is 15 residues. Deletions cut 3 bases from V and 7 bases from J, with 19 bases between. Per the germline V gene, CDR1 is SGHNT and CDR2 is YYREEE (reference sequence). CDR3 DNA sequence: TGTGCCAGCAGCTGTGGGCCCAGGGAGAATTGTGGCTACACCTTC. Amino acid sequence: CASSCGPRENCGYTF.